This entry concerns a single T cell receptor (beta chain). Its target is unknown. TCRdb's table, derived via immunoSEQ multiplex PCR, lists solely in-frame clones and lacks some. This sample carries 100,000 to 150,000 clones, about 90% of them seen once, and the ten largest clones take under 11%. V was pared by 5 bases and J by 0 bases, with 13 bases between. CDR3 size: 15 residues. CDR1 and CDR2 (germline): SGHVS, FNYEAQ. The sample originates from a study of T cell responses to AZD1222 COVID-19 vaccine. On the study more broadly: The study pooled second doses at about 4 or about 12 weeks.

Notes on the study in general: Once two AZD1222 doses were given, Spike-specific TCR breadth and depth went up. Just six AZD1222 recipients were seropositive at baseline. Mapped onto spike, vaccine-associated CD4 TCRs spanned it and were dominant at 160-218 and 743-854.

This chain connects TRBV7-6 to TRBJ1-1; tentatively, D is TRBD1 (6 bases). The specimen comprised peripheral blood, sampled on day 0 of AZD1222 vaccination. This clonotype was obtained from an adult in good health. CDR3 protein: CASSRLGGMNTEAFF. Here the CDR3 DNA reads TGTGCCAGCAGCAGACTCGGGGGCATGAACACTGAAGCTTTCTTT.